This is a list of T cell receptor beta chains from one sample in a study of cytomegalovirus exposure and HLA in healthy donors. The table came from immunoSEQ multiplex PCR; TCRdb's copy has only in-frame clones and leaves some out. This sample has hundreds of thousands of clones, with 70% to 80% found just once. The sequencing input was PBMCs. The receptors here all came from a woman aged 55-70 years in good health and CMV-seropositive. Each CDR3 is given with its conserved first and last residue. A D gene is named only where the DNA matches it firmly. Some rows have no size entry. The others give once, few or many, or a class for an expanded clone.

V gene	J gene	clone size	D gene	CDR3 DNA	CDR3 protein
TRBV27	TRBJ1-3	.	.	TGTGCCAGCAGTCCCGGCGGGGCAAGAGGAAACACCATATATTTT	CASSPGGARGNTIYF
TRBV29-1	TRBJ1-3	few	.	TGCAGCGTGCGGATTTTCTCTGGAAACACCATATATTTT	CSVRIFSGNTIYF
TRBV6-6	TRBJ1-5	.	TRBD1	TGTGCCAGCTCTGGACAGGGGTTACATCAGCCCCAGCATTTT	CASSGQGLHQPQHF
TRBV11-3	TRBJ2-7	.	TRBD2	TGTGCCAGCAGCTTAGGACTAGCGGGAGCCTACGAGCAGTACTTC	CASSLGLAGAYEQYF
TRBV6-4	TRBJ2-1	.	TRBD2	TGTGCCAGCAGTGACGTGGGAACTAGCGGGGAGGGATACAATGAGCAGTTCTTC	CASSDVGTSGEGYNEQFF
TRBV7-2	TRBJ2-7	.	TRBD1	TGTGCCAGCGCCACCGCGGGGACAGGGTCCTACGAGCAGTACTTC	CASATAGTGSYEQYF
TRBV10-3	TRBJ1-6	few	.	TGTGCCATCAGTGAGCGGGGAGGTGGTAATTCACCCCTCCACTTT	CAISERGGGNSPLHF
TRBV11-2	TRBJ2-5	.	.	TGTGCCAGCAGCCTCACTAGTTACGAGACCCAGTACTTC	CASSLTSYETQYF
TRBV10-3	TRBJ1-1	few	TRBD1	TGTGCCATCGGGGACCGGGACAGGGAGAGCACTGAAGCTTTCTTT	CAIGDRDRESTEAFF
TRBV7-6	TRBJ2-5	few	TRBD2	TGTGCCAGCAGCTGGGGACTAGCCAAGGAGACCCAGTACTTC	CASSWGLAKETQYF
TRBV2	TRBJ2-3	.	TRBD2	TGTGCCAGCCTTTTAGCGGGTGGAACAGATACGCAGTATTTT	CASLLAGGTDTQYF
TRBV9	TRBJ1-1	.	.	TGTGCCAGCAGCGTAGAAGAGTACACTGAAGCTTTCTTT	CASSVEEYTEAFF
TRBV5-1	TRBJ2-5	.	.	TGCGCCGGCAGCTTACCGCTAGGAGAGACCCAGTACTTC	CAGSLPLGETQYF
TRBV4-2	TRBJ1-6	.	.	TGTGCCAGCAGCCAAAGTGGGGGCGGTTCACCCCTCCACTTT	CASSQSGGGSPLHF
TRBV5-4	TRBJ2-7	.	.	TGTGCCAGCAGCGTGGACAGTTACGAGCAGTACTTC	CASSVDSYEQYF
TRBV7-9	TRBJ2-7	.	TRBD1	TGTGCCAGCAGCTTTAGACAGGGGCCCTACGAGCAGTACTTC	CASSFRQGPYEQYF
TRBV30	TRBJ1-5	.	.	TGTGCCTGGAGTGTAACCGGGCAGCCCCAGCATTTT	CAWSVTGQPQHF
TRBV6-6	TRBJ2-1	once	TRBD2	TGTGCCAGCAGTCCCACTAGCGGGGGGCCATACAATGAGCAGTTCTTC	CASSPTSGGPYNEQFF
TRBV29-1	TRBJ2-3	.	.	TGCAGCGTTTGGCGACGAGGAGGGGGCACAGATACGCAGTATTTT	CSVWRRGGGTDTQYF
TRBV5-6	TRBJ2-3	.	TRBD2	TGTGCCAGCAGCTTTACTGGACTAGCGGGAGGCACAGATACGCAGTATTTT	CASSFTGLAGGTDTQYF
TRBV25-1	TRBJ1-4	few	.	TGTGCCAGCAGTCCTCACGGCGGGGGGGGCGGTGAAAAACTGTTTTTT	CASSPHGGGGGEKLFF
TRBV29-1	TRBJ2-6	.	.	TGCAGCGTTCAGACAGGCCCCACCAGCTCTGGGGCCAACGTCCTGACTTTC	CSVQTGPTSSGANVLTF
TRBV6-5	TRBJ2-7	few	TRBD1	TGTGCCAGCAGTGTGGGACAGGCCTACGAGCAGTACTTC	CASSVGQAYEQYF
TRBV5-1	TRBJ2-7	.	.	TGCGCCAGCAGCTTGGATAGAGTCTACGAGCAGTACTTC	CASSLDRVYEQYF
TRBV6-6	TRBJ1-2	.	.	TGTGCCAGCAGTTCGTACAGGGCGGATGGCTACACCTTC	CASSSYRADGYTF
TRBV7-2	TRBJ2-1	.	TRBD1	TGTGCCAGCAGGACCGACAGGGGGCGGGTTCGCGATGAGCAGTTCTTC	CASRTDRGRVRDEQFF
TRBV5-1	TRBJ2-6	.	TRBD1	TGCGCCAGCAGCTCCCGGGACAGGGCTGGGGCCAACGTCCTGACTTTC	CASSSRDRAGANVLTF
TRBV9	TRBJ2-3	few	.	TGTGCCAGCAGCGGAGACTCTGGACTAAATTTGGATACGCAGTATTTT	CASSGDSGLNLDTQYF
TRBV11-2	TRBJ1-2	.	TRBD1	TGTGCCAGCAGCTCCCGGACAGGGGGCTTTAGTGGCTACACCTTC	CASSSRTGGFSGYTF
TRBV5-1	TRBJ1-1	.	.	TGCGCCAGCAGCAGGGAGGCGGACACTGAAGCTTTCTTT	CASSREADTEAFF
TRBV9	TRBJ1-6	.	.	TGTGCCAGCAGCGACGGACACCATAATTCACCCCTCCACTTT	CASSDGHHNSPLHF
TRBV5-1	TRBJ2-7	.	.	TGCGCCAGCAGCTCCGGGTCCTCCTACGAGCAGTACTTC	CASSSGSSYEQYF
TRBV7-8	TRBJ2-5	.	.	TGTGCCACCTCTGCACAGACCAGAGAGACCCAGTACTTC	CATSAQTRETQYF
TRBV4-2	TRBJ1-2	.	TRBD1	TGTGCCAGCAGCCAAGTGGGCAGGGGGATCACTAACTATGGCTACACCTTC	CASSQVGRGITNYGYTF
TRBV19	TRBJ1-2	.	.	TGTGCCAGTAGTAAGTCTGGCGGGCCCTATGGCTACACCTTC	CASSKSGGPYGYTF
TRBV5-7	TRBJ1-6	.	TRBD1	TGTGCCAGCAGCTTGTTGACAGGGAATAATTCACCCCTCCACTTT	CASSLLTGNNSPLHF
TRBV19	TRBJ1-1	.	.	TGTGCCAGCTCAGGGTTCACTGAAGCTTTCTTT	CASSGFTEAFF
TRBV4-2	TRBJ1-2	once	.	TGTGCCAGCAGCCAAAGTACAGGGTATTCTGACTATGGCTACACCTTC	CASSQSTGYSDYGYTF
TRBV5-1	TRBJ1-1	.	TRBD1	TGCGCCAGCAGCTTGAATTTCGGACAGGGTCGAACTGAAGCTTTCTTT	CASSLNFGQGRTEAFF
TRBV4-2	TRBJ2-3	.	TRBD2	TGTGCCAGCAGCCACACGCGGGGGGGTGACGGCACAGATACGCAGTATTTT	CASSHTRGGDGTDTQYF
TRBV5-1	TRBJ2-7	.	.	TGCGCCAGCAGCTTGGACCGAGACGAGCAGTACTTC	CASSLDRDEQYF
TRBV11-2	TRBJ1-6	.	.	TGTGCCAGCACCACTCGCGAGGGATATTCACCCCTCCACTTT	CASTTREGYSPLHF
TRBV13	TRBJ1-2	.	.	TGTGCCAGCAGCCAACAGGGTAGTCATGGCTACACCTTC	CASSQQGSHGYTF
TRBV21-1	TRBJ2-7	.	.	TGTGCCAGCAGCAATCCGTGGGGGGCCTACGAGCAGTACTTC	CASSNPWGAYEQYF
TRBV11-2	TRBJ1-3	.	.	TGTGCCAGCGGCTTGGACAGTCACTCTGGAAACACCATATATTTT	CASGLDSHSGNTIYF
TRBV4-1	TRBJ1-2	.	TRBD1	TGCGCCAGCAGCCAAGGGTCAGGGGGCTGGTCTGGCTACACCTTC	CASSQGSGGWSGYTF
TRBV10-3	TRBJ1-4	.	TRBD1	TGTGCCATCGGGGACAGTATTAAGGAAAAACTGTTTTTT	CAIGDSIKEKLFF
TRBV4-2	TRBJ1-3	.	.	TGTGCCAGCAGCCAAGATAAGGCAGGCGGAAACACCATATATTTT	CASSQDKAGGNTIYF
TRBV5-5	TRBJ2-7	few	.	TGTGCCAGCAGCGAGGGGGTTGGCGAGCAGTACTTC	CASSEGVGEQYF
TRBV7-3	TRBJ2-5	.	TRBD1	TGTGCCAGCGGGACAGGGTTGTGGGAGACCCAGTACTTC	CASGTGLWETQYF
TRBV28	TRBJ1-1	.	TRBD1	TGTGCCAGCAGTTTGGCAGGGGGCACTGAAGCTTTCTTT	CASSLAGGTEAFF
TRBV10-3	TRBJ1-1	.	.	TGTGCCATCAGTCAGCCCAGGGGTCATGGTGACACTGAAGCTTTCTTT	CAISQPRGHGDTEAFF
TRBV18	TRBJ2-1	.	.	TGTGCCAGCTCACCATCTAGGGAGGATGAGCAGTTCTTC	CASSPSREDEQFF
TRBV7-7	TRBJ2-5	few	.	TGTGCCAGCAGCTTAGACAGGGTCGGGCAGACCCAGTACTTC	CASSLDRVGQTQYF
TRBV18	TRBJ2-3	.	TRBD1	TGTGCCAGCTCACCATCGACAGGGGGCGCAGATACGCAGTATTTT	CASSPSTGGADTQYF